The 9 T cell receptor beta chains reported below all come from one sample, sequenced in a study of T cells in Graves' hyperthyroidism and ophthalmopathy. Researchers amplified the TCR beta CDR3 regions from RNA transcripts. Primed by the HTBI set, a first-round RT-PCR was run on the TCR CDR3. TCRdb recomputed calls from the multiplex PCR reads with MiXCR, one row per CDR3 protein. This table holds about 690,000 distinct CDR3 sequences, 17% found once. Sequencing was performed on blood. Every receptor here comes from a middle-aged man with Graves' hyperthyroidism.

This clonotype was observed many times. The chain recombines TRBV30 with TRBJ1-2; the D gene is possibly TRBD1 (6 bases). Germline V gene sequence: CDR1 GTSNPN, CDR2 SVGIG (reference sequence). The length of the CDR3 is 13 residues. The germline V and J ends were trimmed by 0 bases and 8 bases, with 13 bases remaining between them. CDR3 sequence reads: CAWSVIRGRGYTF. The CDR3 DNA sequence: TGTGCCTGGAGTGTAATCCGGGGGCGAGGCTACACCTTC. The full variable domain, with the rest looked up from reference TRBV30 and TRBJ1-2, is SQTIHQWPATLVQPVGSPLSLECTVEGTSNPNLYWYRQAAGRGLQLLFYSVGIGQISSEVPQNLSASRPQDRQFILSSKKLLLSDSGFYLCAWSVIRGRGYTFGSGTRLTVV.

The chain has TRBV12-3 or TRBV12-4 and TRBJ1-2; 10 nucleotides agree with TRBD1. V gave up 3 bases and J gave up 4 bases; unmatched junction bases: 5. The CDR3 runs 15 residues. The CDR3 coding sequence is TGTGCCAGCAGTTTCGACAGGGGGCTGGTCTATGGCTACACCTTC. Protein product: CASSFDRGLVYGYTF.

This clonotype was counted at least ten times. The CDR3 spells CASATRLAGGYEQYF. In DNA, the CDR3 is TGCGCCAGCGCAACCAGACTAGCGGGAGGGTACGAGCAGTACTTC. The chain combines TRBV10-1 with TRBJ2-7; the match to TRBD2 covers 14 bases. The CDR3 runs to 15 residues. CDR1 is WNHNN and CDR2 is SYGVQD in the germline V gene (reference sequence). V dropped 8 bases and J dropped 4; count of bases not matched to a gene: 7.

This clonotype has ten or more counts. This sequence joins TRBV7-6 and TRBJ2-2, with a tentative D call TRBD2 (5 bases). This CDR3 is built from 16 residues. The V and J ends lost 1 base and 5 bases respectively, with 14 bases between them. Germline values: CDR1 SGHVS, CDR2 FNYEAQ. CDR3 sequence reads: CASSLDPDSITGELFF. CDR3 bases: TGTGCCAGCAGCTTAGACCCGGACTCCATTACCGGGGAGCTGTTTTTT. Full variable domain (rest looked up from reference TRBV7-6 and TRBJ2-2): GAGVSQSPRYKVTKRGQDVALRCDPISGHVSLYWYRQALGQGPEFLTYFNYEAQQDKSGLPNDRFSAERPEGSISTLTIQRTEQRDSAMYRCASSLDPDSITGELFFGEGSRLTVL.

The CDR3 loop reads CASSQDPNSRSYEQYF. CDR3 DNA sequence: TGCGCCAGCAGCCAAGATCCGAACTCTCGATCCTACGAGCAGTACTTC. The chain combines TRBV4-1 with TRBJ2-7, with D uncertain. From germline, CDR1 is MGHRA and CDR2 YSYEKL. Trimming shortened V by 0 bases and J by 1 base, and 13 bases separated the two germline ends. This CDR3 is 16 amino acids long.

This clonotype appeared a few times. The V gene is TRBV6-1, the J gene TRBJ1-6, with D tentatively TRBD1 (6 bases). The germline V gene encodes CDR1 MNHNS and CDR2 SASEGT. CDR3 length: 14 residues. V dropped 6 bases and J dropped 10 bases, with 16 bases sitting between them. The CDR3 DNA reads TGTGCCAGCAGGAAGGACAGTAGCTCCTCACCCCTCCACTTT. Its protein product is CASRKDSSSSPLHF.

A few counts support this clonotype. The chain employs TRBV20-1 and TRBJ1-6, with a weak D call TRBD1 (6 bases). Germline values: CDR1 DFQATT, CDR2 SNEGSKA (reference sequence). The CDR3 covers 10 residues. The CDR3 spells CSTGPSPLHF. The CDR3 bases are TGCAGCACAGGGCCTTCACCCCTCCACTTT.

On this clonotype itself: One junction end does not reproduce the germline sequence, and a read error may be involved. The rearrangement links TRBV18 to TRBJ2-2; possibly TRBD1 for D (6 bases). Germline lookup yields CDR1 KGHSH and CDR2 LQKENI. The length of the CDR3 is 15 residues. The CDR3 DNA reads TGTGCCGGCTCACCAAACAGGGACAACACAGGGGAGCTGTTTTTT. It yields the protein CAGSPNRDNTGELFF.

Only a few counts were recorded for this clonotype. This rearrangement joins TRBV19 to TRBJ1-4; D gene unclear. Germline values: CDR1 LNHDA, CDR2 SQIVND (reference sequence). The CDR3 loop spans 10 amino acids. CDR3 region: CKWVGEKLFF. CDR3 bases: TGTAAGTGGGTTGGAGAAAAACTGTTTTTT.